This T cell receptor (beta chain) originates from a study of early stage breast cancer tumors. In the study overall: Eight ER+/PR+/HER2- tumors were invasive ductal; four were invasive lobular. Overall study results and limits: Most shared enriched TCRB sequences were commonly generated ones. Tumor and normal breast were distinguished via blood comparison in most of the 16 patients.

As regards this clone: Its specificity is not known.

Here immunoSEQ multiplex PCR was the method, and the copy in TCRdb shows in-frame clones only, minus some. The sample includes 45,000 to 65,000 clones, roughly 78% of them seen just once. The germline V gene encodes CDR1 MGHDK and CDR2 SYGVNS. V lost 3 bases, J lost 6 bases, and 2 bases stayed unmatched. CDR3 length equals 15 residues. The material sequenced was blood. The genes are TRBV25-1 and TRBJ2-1; 13 bases are shared with TRBD2. This receptor was obtained from a person aged 40-50 years with breast cancer. DNA for the CDR3: TGTGCCAGCAGTGAGGGACTAGCGGGACTCAATGAGCAGTTCTTC. This gives the protein CASSEGLAGLNEQFF. The full variable domain, completed using reference TRBV25-1 and TRBJ2-1, is EADIYQTPRYLVIGTGKKITLECSQTMGHDKMYWYQQDPGMELHLIHYSYGVNSTEKGDLSSESTVSRIRTEHFPLTLESARPSHTSQYLCASSEGLAGLNEQFFGPGTRLTVL.